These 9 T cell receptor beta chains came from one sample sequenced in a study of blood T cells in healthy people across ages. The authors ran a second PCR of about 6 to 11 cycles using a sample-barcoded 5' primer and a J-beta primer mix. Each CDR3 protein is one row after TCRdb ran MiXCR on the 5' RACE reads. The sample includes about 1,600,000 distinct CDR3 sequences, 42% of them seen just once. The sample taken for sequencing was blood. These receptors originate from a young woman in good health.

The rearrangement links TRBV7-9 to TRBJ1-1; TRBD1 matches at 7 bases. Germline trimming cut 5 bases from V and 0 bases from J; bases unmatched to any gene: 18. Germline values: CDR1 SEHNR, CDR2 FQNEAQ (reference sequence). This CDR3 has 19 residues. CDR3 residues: CASSGTDTGAEKMNTEAFF. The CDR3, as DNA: TGTGCCAGCAGCGGGACTGACACAGGGGCCGAGAAAATGAACACTGAAGCTTTCTTT.

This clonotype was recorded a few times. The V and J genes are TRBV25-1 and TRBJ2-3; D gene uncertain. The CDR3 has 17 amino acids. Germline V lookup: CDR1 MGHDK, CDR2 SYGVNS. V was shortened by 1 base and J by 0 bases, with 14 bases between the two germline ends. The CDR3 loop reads CASSELVTAESTDTQYF. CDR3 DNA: TGTGCCAGCAGTGAATTAGTAACAGCAGAAAGCACAGATACGCAGTATTTT.

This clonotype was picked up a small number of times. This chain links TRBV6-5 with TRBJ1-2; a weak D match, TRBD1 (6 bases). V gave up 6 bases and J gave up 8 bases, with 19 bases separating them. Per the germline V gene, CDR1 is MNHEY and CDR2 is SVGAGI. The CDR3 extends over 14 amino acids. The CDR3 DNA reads TGTGCCAGCAGGGACGGGAACCCAGGGGACGGCTACACCTTC. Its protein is CASRDGNPGDGYTF.

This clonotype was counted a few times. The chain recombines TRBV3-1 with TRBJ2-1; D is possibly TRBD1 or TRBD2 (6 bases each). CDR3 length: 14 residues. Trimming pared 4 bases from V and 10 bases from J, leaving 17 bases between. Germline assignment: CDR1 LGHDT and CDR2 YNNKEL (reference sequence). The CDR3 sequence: CASSRGTRLWEQFF. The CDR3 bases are TGTGCCAGCAGCCGCGGGACACGGCTTTGGGAGCAGTTCTTC.

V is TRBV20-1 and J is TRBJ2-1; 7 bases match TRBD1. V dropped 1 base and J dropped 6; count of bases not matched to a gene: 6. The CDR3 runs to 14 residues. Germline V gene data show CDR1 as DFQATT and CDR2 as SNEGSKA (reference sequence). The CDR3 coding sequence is TGCAGTGCTAGAGCACCCCCAGGGGGCAATGAGCAGTTCTTC. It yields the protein CSARAPPGGNEQFF.

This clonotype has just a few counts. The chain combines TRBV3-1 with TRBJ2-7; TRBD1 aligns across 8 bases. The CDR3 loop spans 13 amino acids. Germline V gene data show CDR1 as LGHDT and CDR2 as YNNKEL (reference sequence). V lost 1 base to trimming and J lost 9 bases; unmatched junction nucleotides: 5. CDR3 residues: CASSQGDRTRQYF. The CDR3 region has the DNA TGTGCCAGCAGCCAAGGGGACAGGACTCGGCAGTACTTC.

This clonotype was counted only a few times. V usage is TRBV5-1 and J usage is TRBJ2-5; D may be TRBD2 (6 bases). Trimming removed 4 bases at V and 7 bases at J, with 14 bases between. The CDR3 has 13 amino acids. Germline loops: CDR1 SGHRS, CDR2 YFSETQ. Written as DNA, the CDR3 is TGCGCCAGCAGCCGACTAGAAGGAAGGACCCAGTACTTC. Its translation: CASSRLEGRTQYF.

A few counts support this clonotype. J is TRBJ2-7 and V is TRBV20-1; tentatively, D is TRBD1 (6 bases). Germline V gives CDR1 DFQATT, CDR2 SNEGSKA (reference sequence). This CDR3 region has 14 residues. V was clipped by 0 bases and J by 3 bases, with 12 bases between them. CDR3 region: CSARDQGLGYEQYF. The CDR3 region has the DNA TGCAGTGCTAGAGATCAGGGGTTGGGCTACGAGCAGTACTTC.

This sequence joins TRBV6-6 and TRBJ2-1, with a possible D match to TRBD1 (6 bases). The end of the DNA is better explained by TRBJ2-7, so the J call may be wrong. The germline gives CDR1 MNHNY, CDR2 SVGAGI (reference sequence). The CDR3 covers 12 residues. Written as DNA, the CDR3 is TGTGCCAGCACCCGCGAGGGGGTCGAGCAGTACTTC. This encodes CASTREGVEQYF.